This is a list of T cell receptor beta chains from one sample in a study of Graves' ophthalmopathy and Graves' hyperthyroidism. From the multiplex PCR reads, TCRdb called clonotypes with MiXCR, one entry per CDR3 protein. The sample lists hundreds of thousands of distinct CDR3 sequences; about 21% were seen once. Material for sequencing was peripheral blood. The source is a woman aged 18-29 years with stable Graves' hyperthyroidism. The CDR3 runs from the conserved cysteine through the conserved F or W. A D gene is named only where the DNA matches it firmly. For some rows the clone size is stated as once, few or many, or as a class when expanded; others skip it.

d_call	clone_size	j_call	v_call	cdr3_aa	cdr3_nt
-	many	TRBJ1-1	TRBV20-1	CSARSRQNTEAFF	TGCAGTGCTAGATCGCGACAGAACACTGAAGCTTTCTTT
-	few	TRBJ1-2	TRBV7-9	CASSLGQPSFYGYTF	TGTGCCAGCAGCTTAGGACAGCCTTCCTTTTATGGCTACACCTTC
TRBD2	-	TRBJ2-5	TRBV29-1	CSGVAGPSQETQYF	TGCAGCGGGGTAGCGGGGCCTTCACAAGAGACCCAGTACTTC
-	-	TRBJ1-1	TRBV20-1	CSASLARVEAFF	TGCAGTGCTAGTTTGGCCAGGGTTGAAGCTTTCTTT
-	many	TRBJ2-5	TRBV7-2	CASSPGNGKETQYF	TGTGCCAGCAGCCCCGGAAATGGTAAAGAGACCCAGTACTTC
-	-	TRBJ2-7	TRBV6-2/TRBV6-3	CASSYSTKKAASTPLEQYF	TGTGCCAGCAGTTACTCGACAAAAAAAGCGGCGTCAACACCATTGGAGCAGTACTTC
-	many	TRBJ1-2	TRBV20-1	CSASRGVDYGYTF	TGCAGTGCTAGTCGGGGGGTTGACTATGGCTACACCTTC
-	many	TRBJ2-7	TRBV6-5	CASSSGDSAYEQYF	TGTGCCAGCAGTTCGGGGGACTCGGCCTACGAGCAGTACTTC
TRBD1	-	TRBJ1-1	TRBV6-5	CASSYTGGAEAFF	TGTGCCAGCAGTTATACAGGGGGCGCTGAAGCTTTCTTT
TRBD1	many	TRBJ2-7	TRBV20-1	CSSLTPGQGLDEQYF	TGCAGTTCCCTAACCCCGGGACAGGGCCTCGACGAGCAGTACTTC
TRBD1	-	TRBJ1-6	TRBV7-2	CASSSYRGPLHF	TGTGCCAGCAGCTCATACAGGGGGCCCCTCCACTTT